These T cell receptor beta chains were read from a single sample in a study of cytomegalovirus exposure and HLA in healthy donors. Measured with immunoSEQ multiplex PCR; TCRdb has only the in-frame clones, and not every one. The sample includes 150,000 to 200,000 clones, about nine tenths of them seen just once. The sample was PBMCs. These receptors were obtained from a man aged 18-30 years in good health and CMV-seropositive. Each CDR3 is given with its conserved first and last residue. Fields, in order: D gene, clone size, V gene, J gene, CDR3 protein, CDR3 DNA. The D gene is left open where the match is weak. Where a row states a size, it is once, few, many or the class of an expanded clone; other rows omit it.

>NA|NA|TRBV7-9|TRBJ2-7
CASSQIYEQYF
TGTGCCAGCAGCCAAATTTACGAGCAGTACTTC
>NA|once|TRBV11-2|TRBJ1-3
CASSLRAPSGNTIYF
TGTGCCAGCAGCTTACGCGCGCCCTCTGGAAACACCATATATTTT
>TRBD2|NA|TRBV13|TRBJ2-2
CASSSGGTGELFF
TGTGCCAGCAGCTCCGGGGGGACCGGGGAGCTGTTTTTT
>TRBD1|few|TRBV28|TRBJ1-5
CASSIRTGGNQPQHF
TGTGCCAGCAGCATCCGGACAGGGGGCAATCAGCCCCAGCATTTT
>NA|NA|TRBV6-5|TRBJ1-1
CASSGFLTEAFF
TGTGCCAGTTCAGGGTTCCTCACTGAAGCTTTCTTT
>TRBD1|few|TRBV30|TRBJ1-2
CARGQHAGYTF
TGTGCCCGGGGACAGCATGCGGGCTACACCTTC
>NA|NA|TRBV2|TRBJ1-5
CASSSGYNQPQHF
TGTGCCAGCAGTTCAGGGTACAATCAGCCCCAGCATTTT
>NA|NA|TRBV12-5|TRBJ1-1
CASGLEAWSTEAFF
TGTGCTAGTGGTTTGGAGGCCTGGAGCACTGAAGCTTTCTTT
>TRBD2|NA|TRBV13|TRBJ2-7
CASSLGRGGPYEQYF
TGTGCCAGCAGCTTAGGCCGGGGGGGCCCCTACGAGCAGTACTTC
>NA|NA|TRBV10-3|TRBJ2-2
CAISDPSKVVTARAGELFF
TGTGCCATCAGTGATCCTTCTAAAGTTGTTACAGCGCGGGCCGGGGAGCTGTTTTTT
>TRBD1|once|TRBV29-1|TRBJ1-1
CSVDGRDRNTEAFF
TGCAGCGTTGACGGCCGGGACAGAAACACTGAAGCTTTCTTT
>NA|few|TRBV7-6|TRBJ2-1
CASSLGQVGNEQFF
TGTGCCAGCAGCTTAGGACAGGTGGGGAATGAGCAGTTCTTC
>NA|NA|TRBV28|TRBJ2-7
CASNYNYEQYF
TGTGCCAGCAACTATAACTACGAGCAGTACTTC
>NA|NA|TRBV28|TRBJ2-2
CASSLEPSRGELFF
TGTGCCAGCAGTTTGGAGCCGAGCCGCGGGGAGCTGTTTTTT
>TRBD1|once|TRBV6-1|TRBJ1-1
CASKGTGVGNTEAFF
TGTGCCAGCAAGGGGACAGGGGTGGGGAACACTGAAGCTTTCTTT
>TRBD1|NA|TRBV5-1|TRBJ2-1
CASTSSGTGTNEQFF
TGCGCCAGCACCTCCTCCGGGACAGGGACCAATGAGCAGTTCTTC
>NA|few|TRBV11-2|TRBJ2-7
CASSLLHTYEQYF
TGTGCCAGCAGCCTCCTGCATACCTACGAGCAGTACTTC
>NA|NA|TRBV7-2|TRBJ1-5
CASSLVGQGVQPQHF
TGTGCCAGCAGCTTAGTCGGGCAGGGCGTTCAGCCCCAGCATTTT
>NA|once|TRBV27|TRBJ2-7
CASSLFSGPSYEQYF
TGTGCCAGCAGTTTATTTAGCGGCCCGTCCTACGAGCAGTACTTC
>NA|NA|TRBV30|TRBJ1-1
CAWSVYVTEAFF
TGTGCCTGGAGTGTATATGTCACTGAAGCTTTCTTT
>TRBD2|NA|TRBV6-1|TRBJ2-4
CASSATSLDIQYF
TGTGCCAGCAGCGCGACTAGCTTGGACATTCAGTACTTC
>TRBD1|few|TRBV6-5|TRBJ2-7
CASSWDRSSYEQYF
TGTGCCAGCAGTTGGGACAGGAGCTCCTACGAGCAGTACTTC
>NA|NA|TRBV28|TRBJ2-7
CASSYPGDEQYF
TGTGCCAGCAGCTACCCAGGGGACGAGCAGTACTTC
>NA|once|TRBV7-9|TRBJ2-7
CASSLSATYEQYF
TGTGCCAGCAGCTTATCCGCTACCTACGAGCAGTACTTC
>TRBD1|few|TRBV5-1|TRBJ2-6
CASSQGPTGGNSGANVLTF
TGCGCCAGCAGCCAAGGACCGACAGGGGGCAACTCTGGGGCCAACGTCCTGACTTTC
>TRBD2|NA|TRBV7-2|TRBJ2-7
CASSFGTSGTYEQYF
TGTGCCAGCAGCTTCGGGACTAGCGGGACCTACGAGCAGTACTTC
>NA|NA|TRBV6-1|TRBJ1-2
CASSSENYGYTF
TGTGCCAGCTCGAGTGAGAACTATGGCTACACCTTC
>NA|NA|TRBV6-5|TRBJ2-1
CASSYLTGEQFF
TGTGCCAGCAGTTACTTGACAGGCGAGCAGTTCTTC
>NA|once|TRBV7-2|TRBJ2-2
CASSKRLPGELFF
TGTGCCAGCAGCAAGAGACTCCCCGGGGAGCTGTTTTTT
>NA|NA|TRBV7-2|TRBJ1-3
CASSRDSGNTIYF
TGTGCCAGCAGCCGGGACTCTGGAAACACCATATATTTT
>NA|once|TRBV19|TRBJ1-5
CASSRDRFNQPQHF
TGTGCCAGTAGTCGAGACAGGTTCAATCAGCCCCAGCATTTT
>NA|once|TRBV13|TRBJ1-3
CASSLEGERTGNTIYF
TGTGCCAGCAGCTTAGAAGGCGAGAGGACTGGAAACACCATATATTTT
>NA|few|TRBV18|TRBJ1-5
CATSLDHDQPQHF
TGTGCCACCTCCCTAGATCACGATCAGCCCCAGCATTTT
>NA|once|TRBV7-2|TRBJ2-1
CASTIGGHNEQFF
TGTGCCAGCACCATAGGAGGACACAATGAGCAGTTCTTC
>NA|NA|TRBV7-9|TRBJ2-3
CASSPGSDTQYF
TGTGCCAGCAGCCCCGGGTCAGATACGCAGTATTTT
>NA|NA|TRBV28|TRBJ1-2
CASSSGVYGYTF
TGTGCCAGCAGTTCTGGAGTGTATGGCTACACCTTC
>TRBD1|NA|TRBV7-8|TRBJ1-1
CASSYDRDTEAFF
TGTGCCAGCAGCTACGACAGGGACACTGAAGCTTTCTTT
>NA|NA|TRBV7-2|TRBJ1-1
CASSFGADTEAFF
TGTGCCAGCAGCTTTGGAGCTGACACTGAAGCTTTCTTT
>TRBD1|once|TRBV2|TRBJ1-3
CASSVRGPGNTIYF
TGTGCCAGCAGTGTCAGGGGGCCGGGAAACACCATATATTTT
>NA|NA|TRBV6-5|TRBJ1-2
CASSYSPFYGYTF
TGTGCCAGCAGTTACTCTCCCTTCTATGGCTACACCTTC
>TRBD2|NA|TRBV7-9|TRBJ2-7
CASSPLAGALSYEQYF
TGTGCCAGCAGCCCCCTAGCGGGAGCGTTATCCTACGAGCAGTACTTC
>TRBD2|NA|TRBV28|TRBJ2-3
CASMVAGGRDTQYF
TGTGCCAGCATGGTAGCGGGAGGGAGGGATACGCAGTATTTT
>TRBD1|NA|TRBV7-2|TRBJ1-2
CASSYDPGGGGYGYTF
TGTGCCAGCAGCTACGATCCAGGGGGCGGAGGTTATGGCTACACCTTC
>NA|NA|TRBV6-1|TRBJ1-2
CASSEFPGGETF
TGTGCCAGCAGTGAATTCCCGGGGGGCGAGACCTTC